The 10 T cell receptor beta chains listed next were all sequenced from one sample in a study of response to subunit inactivated influenza vaccine. Each CDR3 protein gets one entry after TCRdb re-called the RT-PCR reads with MiXCR. The table lists more than 500,000 distinct CDR3 sequences, approximately 11% of them singletons. These data are also associated with another study on T cells expressing NK-cell markers. As reported in that work: TCR beta libraries carry UMIs added by 5'RACE template switching.

Sequencing used PBMCs from blood, obtained on the day of vaccination. The receptor set was obtained from a man aged 50 to 60 who received an inactivated influenza vaccine.

The V call is TRBV28, the J call TRBJ2-7, with 9 bases that match TRBD2. The CDR3 runs 15 residues. Germline trimming cut 6 bases from V and 4 bases from J; bases unmatched to any gene: 10. In germline, CDR1 is MDHEN, CDR2 SYDVKM. This chain's CDR3 is CASSPGGRARYEQYF. CDR3 bases: TGTGCCAGCAGCCCGGGCGGGAGGGCCCGGTACGAGCAGTACTTC.

This clonotype has at least ten counts. The V call is TRBV11-2, the J call TRBJ2-7; 7 positions match TRBD1. Germline V gene lookup returns CDR1 SGHAT and CDR2 FQNNGV. V lost 1 base to trimming and J lost 0 bases; unmatched junction nucleotides: 15. The CDR3 loop spans 19 amino acids. CDR3 DNA: TGTGCCAGCAGCTTAGGCCGGTCCAGTTGGACAGGCGTCTCCTACGAGCAGTACTTC. This codes for CASSLGRSSWTGVSYEQYF.

The chain has TRBV27 and TRBJ2-3; D might be TRBD2 (6 bases). This CDR3 contains 17 residues. Germline CDR1 is MNHEY and CDR2 is SMNVEV (reference sequence). Trimming left V 1 base short and J 1 base short, with 15 bases between. The CDR3 here is CASSLFGSGYGTDTQYF. The CDR3 nucleotides read TGTGCCAGCAGTTTATTTGGTAGCGGCTATGGCACAGATACGCAGTATTTT.

The J gene is TRBJ2-6, the V gene TRBV5-1; perhaps TRBD1 as D (5 bases). The CDR3 length is 16 residues. Germline CDR1 reads SGHRS; CDR2 reads YFSETQ. V shed 6 bases and J shed 0 bases, with 13 bases lying between them. The chain's CDR3 is CASTGARPSGANVLTF. The CDR3 DNA reads as TGCGCCAGCACTGGGGCCCGTCCCTCTGGGGCCAACGTCCTGACTTTC.

This clonotype was recorded a few times. As DNA, the CDR3 is TGTGCCAGCAGTTACGGACAGGGAACGGAGTACTTC. Protein: CASSYGQGTEYF. This chain connects TRBV6-2 or TRBV6-3 to TRBJ2-5; 8 positions agree with TRBD1. Germline values: CDR1 MNHEY, CDR2 SVGEGT. The CDR3 sequence is 12 residues long. The trim removed 2 bases at V and 12 bases at J, leaving 5 bases unmatched.

The chain is built from TRBV20-1 and TRBJ2-3; tentatively, D is TRBD1 (5 bases). V lost 3 bases to trimming and J lost 5 bases, with 15 bases between them. The CDR3 extends over 14 amino acids. CDR1 is DFQATT and CDR2 is SNEGSKA in the germline V gene (reference sequence). The CDR3 nucleotides are TGCAGTGCTAGGCCGGCAGATCAGGGAGATACGCAGTATTTT. Its translation is CSARPADQGDTQYF.

The chain joins TRBV7-2 to TRBJ2-5; tentatively, D is TRBD1 or TRBD2 (5 bases each). Germline lookup yields CDR1 SGHTA and CDR2 FQGNSA. V lost 5 bases and J lost 5, with 21 bases in between. The CDR3 is 16 residues long. This chain's CDR3 is CASSHPGRWGMETQYF. CDR3 nucleotide sequence: TGTGCCAGCAGCCATCCGGGACGGTGGGGTATGGAGACCCAGTACTTC. Complete variable domain (other parts from reference TRBV7-2 and TRBJ2-5): GAGVSQSPSNKVTEKGKDVELRCDPISGHTALYWYRQSLGQGLEFLIYFQGNSAPDKSGLPSDRFSAERTGGSVSTLTIQRTQQEDSAVYLCASSHPGRWGMETQYFGPGTRLLVL.

The rearrangement links TRBV27 to TRBJ2-2, with 14 bases fitting TRBD2. The V and J ends lost 3 bases and 8 bases, in that order; junction bases with no gene match: 11. Germline CDR1 MNHEY, CDR2 SMNVEV (reference sequence). This CDR3 is 18 amino acids long. CDR3 sequence (DNA): TGTGCCAGCAGTTTCGGACTAGCGGGAGGCCCCCGAGGGGGGGAGCTGTTTTTT. It is translated as CASSFGLAGGPRGGELFF.

In its sample, this clonotype was seen many times. V and J are TRBV7-9 and TRBJ2-7; D unresolved. Germline CDR1 reads SEHNR; CDR2 reads FQNEAQ (reference sequence). The CDR3 length is 17 residues. Trimming shortened V by 1 base and J by 2 bases, and 18 bases separated the two germline ends. Here the CDR3 reads CASSLDRSLTTPYEQYF. The CDR3 region has the DNA TGTGCCAGCAGCTTAGATCGGTCATTAACGACCCCCTACGAGCAGTACTTC.

V and J are TRBV5-6 and TRBJ2-1; D gene ambiguous. This CDR3 contains 15 residues. CDR1 is SGHDT, CDR2 YYEEEE, per germline. Between the trimmed V and J ends, which lost 0 bases and 5 bases, there was a span of 12 bases. DNA of the CDR3: TGTGCCAGCAGCTTGGGAAAGGAGATCCACAATGAGCAGTTCTTC. Translation: CASSLGKEIHNEQFF.